The entry that follows covers one T cell receptor (beta chain) sequence. As yet, its antigen is unknown. Just one base apart from a much larger clone, this may be a read error. The entry originates in a study of molecular identifiers for immune sequencing clone quantification. In preparing bulk TCR libraries, previously described methods and listed TCR primers were used. One entry per CDR3 protein results from TCRdb running MiXCR on the PCR reads. Of about 97,000 distinct CDR3 sequences in the sample, approximately 24% were seen once. The CDR3 is made up of 13 amino acids. Study observations and caveats: Single-cell amounts of spiked Jurkat TCR RNA were reportedly detectable among about a million naive cells.

Sequences were obtained from naive CD8+ T cells from blood, with Jurkat cell RNA spiked in. Regarding subset: FACS-sorted CD8+CD4-CCR7+CD45RA+ naive T cells. The clonotype was recovered from a human donor in good health. Some libraries in this study had Jurkat cell RNA spiked in. This chain connects TRBV5-3 to TRBJ1-4; the D is unclear. TRBV5-3 is noted as an ORF with a role that remains uncertain. CDR3 bases: TGTGCCAGCAGTGCCGGGAGGAATGGAAAACTGTTTTTT. As protein: CASSAGRNGKLFF.